The sequence of this T cell receptor beta chain was determined in a study of early T cells in non-severe SARS-CoV-2 infection. Regarding the study as a whole: Anti-spike CD8 specificities were favored by VDJdb matching, whose results missed private and CD4 specificities.

TCRdb used MiXCR to reprocess the 5' RACE reads, holding one entry per CDR3 protein. The sample has 50,000 to 55,000 distinct CDR3 sequences; roughly 9.2% are singletons. In its sample, this clonotype was seen many times. Its cognate antigen is unknown. This CDR3 spans 15 amino acids. CDR1 and CDR2 from the germline V gene are SNHLY and FYNNEI. V gave up 1 base and J gave up 3 bases, with 10 bases separating them. The sequenced sample was whole blood. V gene TRBV2 combines with J gene TRBJ1-3; D remains ambiguous. The receptor comes from an adult who was a healthcare worker with PCR-confirmed SARS-CoV-2 infection or an uninfected control (not recorded which). The CDR3 nucleotides read TGTGCCAGCAGTGAAGACCAGCTAGGTGGAAACACCATATATTTT. This gives the protein CASSEDQLGGNTIYF.